A single sample gave rise to the 18 T cell receptor beta chains below, sequenced in a study of cytomegalovirus exposure and HLA in healthy donors. It was with 60 Vbeta and 13 Jbeta primers that the PCR ran. TCRdb's copy holds only in-frame clones and misses some; the assay was immunoSEQ multiplex PCR. The data contain roughly 130,000 clones, around 67% of them singletons. Sequencing input: PBMCs. The receptors come from a woman in her forties in good health and CMV-seropositive.

The genes are TRBV7-8 and TRBJ2-3, with 8 bases identical to TRBD2. The CDR3 loop spans 15 amino acids. Germline V gives CDR1 SGHVS, CDR2 FQNEAQ. The V segment lost 2 bases and the J segment 4 bases; nucleotides outside the gene matches: 5. In DNA form, the CDR3 reads TGTGCCAGCAGCTTAAGTGATAGCGGGGCAGATACGCAGTATTTT. Translation gives CASSLSDSGADTQYF.

The chain couples TRBV4-2 to TRBJ1-1; 8 bases are shared with TRBD1. Per the germline V gene, CDR1 is LGHNA and CDR2 is YNFKEQ. V was clipped by 4 bases and J by 1 base; unmatched bases: 14. There are 18 residues in the CDR3. In DNA, the CDR3 is TGTGCCAGCAGCCGGTTAGTCGCCGGACAGGGAGGGAACACTGAAGCTTTCTTT. Its protein is CASSRLVAGQGGNTEAFF.

This clone was counted once. The chain has TRBV7-2 and TRBJ1-5; 7 bases map to TRBD1. Trimming took 5 bases from V and 5 from J; bases not matched to a gene: 3. CDR1 and CDR2 from the germline V gene are SGHTA and FQGNSA. The CDR3 has 13 residues. CDR3 DNA sequence: TGTGCCAGCAGCCGGGACAGAGATCAGCCCCAGCATTTT. Translating it yields CASSRDRDQPQHF.

The chain employs TRBV19 and TRBJ2-7, with D maybe TRBD2 (6 bases). Per germline, CDR1 LNHDA and CDR2 SQIVND (reference sequence). V was trimmed by 5 bases and J by 2 bases, leaving 13 bases between them. CDR3 length: 14 amino acids. The CDR3 region is CASSPSGRTYEQYF. DNA of the CDR3: TGTGCCAGTAGTCCCTCCGGGAGAACCTACGAGCAGTACTTC.

This clone was observed a handful of times. The chain links TRBV29-1 to TRBJ1-1, with TRBD1 as a possible D gene (6 bases). This CDR3 region has 11 residues. Germline CDR1 SQVTM, CDR2 ANQGSEA. Trimming stripped 8 bases from V and 5 bases from J, with 12 bases between. The CDR3 bases are TGCAGCACCCAGACAGGAACTGAAGCTTTCTTT. This encodes CSTQTGTEAFF.

The V gene is TRBV18, the J gene TRBJ1-2; 7 bases are a match to TRBD1. The CDR3 covers 14 residues. The germline V gene encodes CDR1 KGHSH and CDR2 LQKENI. J was trimmed by 2 bases and V by 2 bases; bases with no gene match: 2. CDR3 DNA sequence: TGTGCCAGCTCACCAACGACAGGGAACTATGGCTACACCTTC. Translating it yields CASSPTTGNYGYTF.

V gene TRBV9 combines with J gene TRBJ2-2; the match to TRBD2 covers 14 bases. The J segment lost 6 bases and the V segment lost 4 bases, leaving 11 bases of the junction unmatched. This CDR3 has 18 amino acids. Germline CDR1 reads SGDLS; CDR2 reads YYNGEE. The DNA for the CDR3 is TGTGCCAGCAGCCCAAGGACTAGCGGGGGGTCGGGTTCCGGGGAGCTGTTTTTT. Translated, it gives CASSPRTSGGSGSGELFF.

The CDR3 bases are TGCAGCGCCCTCGAGGGGGAGAGGGGAGAGCAGTTCTTC. Translating gives CSALEGERGEQFF. The gene calls are TRBV29-1 and TRBJ2-1; possibly TRBD1 for D (6 bases). Germline loops: CDR1 SQVTM, CDR2 ANQGSEA. V lost 7 bases and J lost 10, with 20 bases in between. The CDR3 totals 13 residues.

Comments on this clone: This same CDR3 is encoded by further DNA sequences in the sample. CDR3 bases: TGTGCCAGCAGCCTACAGGGTGGCGTGGGGAAGACTGAAGCTTTCTTT. Amino acids: CASSLQGGVGKTEAFF. V usage is TRBV7-3 and J usage is TRBJ1-1; possible D gene TRBD1, 6 bases. Germline CDR1 reads SGHTA; CDR2 reads FQGTGA. Trimming cost V 5 bases and J 5 bases, with 21 bases left between them. The CDR3 has 16 amino acids.

The sample holds a few counts of this clone. The rearrangement joins TRBV30 to TRBJ2-2, with D possibly matching TRBD2 (6 bases). The CDR3 is 14 residues long. Trimming shortened V by 0 bases and J by 6 bases, and 11 bases separated the two germline ends. In germline, CDR1 is GTSNPN, CDR2 SVGIG (reference sequence). CDR3 sequence: CAWSVLGGAGELFF. In DNA form, the CDR3 reads TGTGCCTGGAGTGTACTCGGGGGTGCCGGGGAGCTGTTTTTT.

This chain links TRBV7-2 with TRBJ2-3, with D tentatively TRBD1 (5 bases). The CDR3 totals 14 residues. The V gene lost 4 bases and the J gene lost 1 base, with 9 bases spanning the gap. Germline CDR1 SGHTA, CDR2 FQGNSA. The chain's CDR3 is CASSYQTGTDTQYF. CDR3 nucleotide sequence: TGTGCCAGCAGCTATCAGACAGGCACAGATACGCAGTATTTT.

The V gene is TRBV21-1, the J gene TRBJ1-5; TRBD1 is the table's D call and was not checked against the DNA. TRBV21-1 is classified as a pseudogene. This CDR3 is built from 16 residues. The DNA of the CDR3 is TGTGCCAGCAGCACTCCTAGGACAGGGTCTAATCAGCCCCAGCATTTT. It specifies CASSTPRTGSNQPQHF.

This clone has a handful of counts. The chain has TRBV18 and TRBJ1-2; D gene unclear. Germline V gives CDR1 KGHSH, CDR2 LQKENI. The CDR3 is 13 residues long. Trimming stripped 2 bases from V and 4 bases from J, with 8 bases between. CDR3 region: CASSPAEGYGYTF. The CDR3 bases are TGTGCCAGCTCACCAGCAGAGGGCTATGGCTACACCTTC.

The chain joins TRBV7-2 to TRBJ2-2; D remains ambiguous. V was pared by 2 bases and J by 7 bases, with 11 bases between. Looked up from germline, CDR1 is SGHTA and CDR2 is FQGNSA. The length of the CDR3 is 14 residues. The CDR3 sequence: CASSLLTVDGELFF. The CDR3 nucleotides read TGTGCCAGCAGCTTATTAACGGTCGACGGGGAGCTGTTTTTT.

The genes are TRBV27 and TRBJ1-5; 7 bases are shared with TRBD1. J lost 5 bases, V lost 0 bases, and 7 bases had no gene match. This CDR3 has 16 residues. In germline, CDR1 is MNHEY, CDR2 SMNVEV (reference sequence). CDR3 nucleotides: TGTGCCAGCAGTTTATCCCCCCGGACAGGTTATCAGCCCCAGCATTTT. Translation: CASSLSPRTGYQPQHF.

This clone was recorded a few times. The chain links TRBV6-6 to TRBJ1-2, with 7 bases identical to TRBD1. This CDR3 has 15 residues. Germline V gene data show CDR1 as MNHNY and CDR2 as SVGAGI (reference sequence). V shed 6 bases and J 3 bases; nucleotides not matched to a gene: 10. The CDR3 loop reads CASRDYRGEDYGYTF. The DNA for the CDR3 is TGTGCCAGCAGGGACTACAGGGGTGAGGACTATGGCTACACCTTC.

The chain uses TRBV4-3 and TRBJ1-1, with 9 bases matching TRBD1. The CDR3 is 14 residues long. Germline lookup yields CDR1 LGHNA and CDR2 YSLEER. With 5 bases clipped from V and 5 bases from J, the junction kept 6 bases outside the gene matches. The CDR3 is CASSVTGGRTEAFF. The CDR3 DNA sequence: TGCGCCAGCAGCGTAACAGGGGGCCGGACTGAAGCTTTCTTT.

J is TRBJ2-5 and V is TRBV15; 14 bases agree with TRBD2. The CDR3 totals 20 residues. Per germline, CDR1 LNHNV and CDR2 YYDKDF (reference sequence). Trimming cost V 0 bases and J 5 bases; bases outside gene matches: 14. DNA for the CDR3: TGTGCCACCAGCAGAGAATACCCCGGGACTAGCGGGAGAATGTTGGAGACCCAGTACTTC. Its translation: CATSREYPGTSGRMLETQYF. Full variable domain (missing parts from reference TRBV15 and TRBJ2-5): DAMVIQNPRYQVTQFGKPVTLSCSQTLNHNVMYWYQQKSSQAPKLLFHYYDKDFNNEADTPDNFQSRRPNTSFCFLDIRSPGLGDTAMYLCATSREYPGTSGRMLETQYFGPGTRLLVL.